Presented here are 18 T cell receptor beta chains from one specimen sequenced in a study of cytomegalovirus exposure and HLA in healthy donors. The PCR employed 60 Vbeta primers together with 13 Jbeta primers. Profiling relied on immunoSEQ multiplex PCR, and the TCRdb table lists in-frame clones only, not all of them. The table has 80,000 or so clones, 78% seen once. The sample comprised PBMCs. These TCRs come from a man aged 35 to 55 in good health and CMV-seronegative.

About this clone: Other nucleotide sequences from this sample produce the same CDR3. The gene calls are TRBV6-1 and TRBJ1-5; 7 bases align to TRBD1. The CDR3 is 14 amino acids. Germline CDR1 and CDR2: MNHNS and SASEGT. Trimming removed 10 bases from V and 0 bases from J; junction bases left unmatched: 6. CDR3: CATRTGYSNQPQHF. CDR3 sequence (DNA): TGTGCCACCCGGACAGGATATAGCAATCAGCCCCAGCATTTT.

This clone has just a few counts. This chain uses TRBV30 with TRBJ1-4, with a weak D call TRBD1 (6 bases). Trimming stripped 4 bases from V and 4 bases from J, with 10 bases between. The CDR3 has 13 amino acids. Germline CDR1 is GTSNPN and CDR2 is SVGIG (reference sequence). CDR3 nucleotides: TGTGCCTGGACCGGACAGAATAATGAAAAACTGTTTTTT. Translated, it gives CAWTGQNNEKLFF.

The rearrangement links TRBV27 to TRBJ2-4; D not certain. Germline loops: CDR1 MNHEY, CDR2 SMNVEV (reference sequence). Trimming left V 2 bases short and J 6 bases short, with 11 bases between. CDR3 length: 14 residues. The CDR3 spells CASSLRVAPNIQYF. DNA for the CDR3: TGTGCCAGCAGTTTACGTGTAGCCCCAAACATTCAGTACTTC.

V and J are TRBV15 and TRBJ2-2; 7 bases line up with TRBD2. V shed 4 bases and J 5 bases; nucleotides not matched to a gene: 7. The CDR3 is made up of 15 amino acids. Germline V gene data show CDR1 as LNHNV and CDR2 as YYDKDF (reference sequence). In nucleotides, the CDR3 is TGTGCCACCAGCATTGGCGGGAGAGGGACCGGGGAGCTGTTTTTT. The encoded protein is CATSIGGRGTGELFF. The full variable domain, rest sourced from reference TRBV15 and TRBJ2-2, is DAMVIQNPRYQVTQFGKPVTLSCSQTLNHNVMYWYQQKSSQAPKLLFHYYDKDFNNEADTPDNFQSRRPNTSFCFLDIRSPGLGDTAMYLCATSIGGRGTGELFFGEGSRLTVL.

The chain has TRBV2 and TRBJ1-4; 10 nucleotides align to TRBD1. The V segment lost 6 bases and the J segment 7 bases; nucleotides outside the gene matches: 5. Germline CDR1 is SNHLY and CDR2 is FYNNEI. The CDR3 covers 14 residues. The CDR3 region is CASRPGQGSEKLFF. As DNA, the CDR3 is TGTGCCAGCAGACCGGGACAGGGGTCTGAAAAACTGTTTTTT. Complete variable domain (other parts from reference TRBV2 and TRBJ1-4): EPEVTQTPSHQVTQMGQEVILRCVPISNHLYFYWYRQILGQKVEFLVSFYNNEISEKSEIFDDQFSVERPDGSNFTLKIRSTKLEDSAMYFCASRPGQGSEKLFFGSGTQLSVL.

The gene calls are TRBV7-2 and TRBJ2-2; TRBD2 aligns across 7 bases. Germline lookup yields CDR1 SGHTA and CDR2 FQGNSA. The CDR3 is 16 residues long. The V segment lost 5 bases and the J segment 4 bases; nucleotides outside the gene matches: 10. CDR3 in DNA: TGTGCCAGCAGCCACAGGTCCCGGGGGGTCACCGGGGAGCTGTTTTTT. Its protein product is CASSHRSRGVTGELFF.

CDR3 nucleotides: TGTGCCAGCAGCTTAAGCGGGAGGGGGGGCTACGAGCAGTACTTC. Translation gives CASSLSGRGGYEQYF. This sequence joins TRBV7-9 and TRBJ2-7; 10 nucleotides line up with TRBD2. Germline trimming cut 2 bases from V and 3 bases from J; bases unmatched to any gene: 4. This CDR3 contains 15 residues. Germline V gene lookup returns CDR1 SEHNR and CDR2 FQNEAQ (reference sequence).

This clone was detected a few times. CDR3 amino acids: CASSSLADYYEQYF. The CDR3 nucleotides read TGCGCCAGCAGCTCACTAGCGGACTACTACGAGCAGTACTTC. J is TRBJ2-7 and V is TRBV5-1, with TRBD2 identical over 8 bases. From germline, CDR1 is SGHRS and CDR2 YFSETQ. The CDR3 spans 14 residues. V lost 3 bases, J lost 3 bases, and 5 bases stayed unmatched.

The V gene is TRBV27, the J gene TRBJ1-5; D gene ambiguous. Per germline, CDR1 MNHEY and CDR2 SMNVEV (reference sequence). CDR3 length: 12 amino acids. Trimming cost V 6 bases and J 4 bases, with 7 bases left between them. CDR3 sequence reads: CASSPLNQPQHF. CDR3 in DNA: TGTGCCAGCAGCCCCTTAAATCAGCCCCAGCATTTT.

The rearrangement joins TRBV6-6 to TRBJ2-2; D call uncertain. V lost 0 bases, J lost 6 bases, and 8 bases lay in between. Germline V lookup: CDR1 MNHNY, CDR2 SVGAGI (reference sequence). This CDR3 region has 14 residues. The CDR3 DNA follows: TGTGCCAGCAGTTACTCGAGTCTCCCCGGGGAGCTGTTTTTT. It yields the protein CASSYSSLPGELFF.

The chain has TRBV7-8 and TRBJ1-2; perhaps TRBD1 as D (6 bases). The V gene lost 3 bases and the J gene lost 5 bases, with 22 bases spanning the gap. The CDR3 covers 17 residues. The V gene's germline CDR1 is SGHVS and CDR2 FQNEAQ. In DNA, the CDR3 is TGTGCCAGCAGCTTTAACCCCAGGGGTTCATCGGGGTATGGCTACACCTTC. Translation: CASSFNPRGSSGYGYTF.

V and J are TRBV4-2 and TRBJ1-2; D may be TRBD1 (6 bases). Trimming took 3 bases from V and 4 from J, leaving 21 bases between them. CDR1 and CDR2 from the germline V gene are LGHNA and YNFKEQ. The CDR3 covers 17 residues. CDR3 in DNA: TGTGCCAGCAGCCATCGCCGGGACAACCCCTCTAGCTATGGCTACACCTTC. Its translation is CASSHRRDNPSSYGYTF.

The chain has TRBV7-6 and TRBJ2-5; 7 bases align to TRBD2. This CDR3 spans 14 amino acids. CDR1 SGHVS and CDR2 FNYEAQ come from the germline V gene. After removal of 0 bases from V and 6 bases from J, the junction contained 4 bases not matched to a gene. The CDR3 loop is CASSLAGGGKTQYF. As DNA, the CDR3 is TGTGCCAGCAGCTTAGCGGGGGGAGGGAAGACCCAGTACTTC.

This chain links TRBV7-6 with TRBJ2-1; 8 bases align to TRBD2. The CDR3 has 13 residues. V lost 1 base to trimming and J lost 11 bases; unmatched junction nucleotides: 4. Germline V gene lookup returns CDR1 SGHVS and CDR2 FNYEAQ. Written as DNA, the CDR3 is TGTGCCAGCAGCTTAGGGGTAGCGGGAAAGCAGTTCTTC. Amino acid sequence: CASSLGVAGKQFF.

CDR3 residues: CASSSTNGGQDDEAFF. CDR3 DNA: TGTGCCAGCAGCTCCACAAATGGGGGACAAGACGATGAAGCTTTCTTT. The V call is TRBV7-9, the J call TRBJ1-1; maybe TRBD1 (6 bases). Per germline, CDR1 SEHNR and CDR2 FQNEAQ (reference sequence). This CDR3 has 16 amino acids. Trimming left V 4 bases short and J 7 bases short, with 22 bases between.

This clone is a singleton in its sample. The chain has TRBV27 and TRBJ2-3; the D is unclear. Trimming left V 7 bases short and J 2 bases short, with 7 bases between. The germline V gene has CDR1 MNHEY and CDR2 SMNVEV (reference sequence). CDR3 length: 12 amino acids. CDR3: CASMGSTDTQYF. CDR3 in DNA: TGTGCCAGCATGGGCTCCACAGATACGCAGTATTTT.

The V gene is TRBV6-5, the J gene TRBJ1-2, with 7 positions matching TRBD1. CDR3 length: 12 residues. Germline V gene data show CDR1 as MNHEY and CDR2 as SVGAGI. With 6 bases clipped from V and 4 bases from J, the junction kept 2 bases outside the gene matches. CDR3 DNA: TGTGCCAGCAGCCGACAGGGCTATGGCTACACCTTC. This encodes CASSRQGYGYTF.

This chain joins TRBV5-6 and TRBJ2-5; 7 nucleotides align to TRBD1. In germline, CDR1 is SGHDT, CDR2 YYEEEE. The CDR3 has 15 residues. J lost 2 bases, V lost 4 bases, and 8 bases had no gene match. The CDR3 DNA reads as TGTGCCAGCAGCCACCAAAGGGGGCCTCAAGAGACCCAGTACTTC. It yields the protein CASSHQRGPQETQYF.